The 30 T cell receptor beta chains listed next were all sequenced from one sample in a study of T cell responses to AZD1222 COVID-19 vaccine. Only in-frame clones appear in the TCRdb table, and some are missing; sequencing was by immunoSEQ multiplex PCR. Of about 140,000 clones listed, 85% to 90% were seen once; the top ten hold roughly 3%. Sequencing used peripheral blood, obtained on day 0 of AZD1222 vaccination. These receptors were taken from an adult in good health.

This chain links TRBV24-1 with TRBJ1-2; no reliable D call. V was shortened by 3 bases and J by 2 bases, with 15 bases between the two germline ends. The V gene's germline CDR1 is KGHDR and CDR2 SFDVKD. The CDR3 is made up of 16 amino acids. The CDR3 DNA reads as TGTGCCACCAGTGATCATCCTACCCGGGCCAACTATGGCTACACCTTC. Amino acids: CATSDHPTRANYGYTF.

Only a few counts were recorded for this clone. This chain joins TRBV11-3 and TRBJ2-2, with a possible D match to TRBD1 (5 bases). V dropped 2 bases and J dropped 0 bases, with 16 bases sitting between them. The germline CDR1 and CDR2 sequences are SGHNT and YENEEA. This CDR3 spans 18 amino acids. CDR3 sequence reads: CASSLSVWLGPNTGELFF. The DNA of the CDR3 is TGTGCCAGCAGCTTATCCGTTTGGTTGGGGCCGAACACCGGGGAGCTGTTTTTT.

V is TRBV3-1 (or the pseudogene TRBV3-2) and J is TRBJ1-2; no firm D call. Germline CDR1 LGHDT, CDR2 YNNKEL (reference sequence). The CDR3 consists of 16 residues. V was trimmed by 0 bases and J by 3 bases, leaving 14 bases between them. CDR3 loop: CASSQEPIAAYYGYTF. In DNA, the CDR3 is TGTGCCAGCAGCCAAGAACCCATCGCGGCCTACTATGGCTACACCTTC.

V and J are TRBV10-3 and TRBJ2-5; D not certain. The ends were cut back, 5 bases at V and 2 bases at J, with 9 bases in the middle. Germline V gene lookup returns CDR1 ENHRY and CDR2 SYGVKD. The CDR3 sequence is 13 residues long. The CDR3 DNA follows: TGTGCCATCAGTACTGCCCCTCAAGAGACCCAGTACTTC. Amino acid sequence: CAISTAPQETQYF.

This CDR3 reads CASSQDPSGSSYNEQFF. CDR3 sequence (DNA): TGCGCCAGCAGCCAAGACCCAAGCGGGAGCTCCTACAATGAGCAGTTCTTC. The V call is TRBV4-3, the J call TRBJ2-1, with 8 bases matching TRBD2. Germline V gives CDR1 LGHNA, CDR2 YSLEER. The CDR3 runs 17 residues. Trimming took 0 bases from V and 0 from J; bases not matched to a gene: 4.

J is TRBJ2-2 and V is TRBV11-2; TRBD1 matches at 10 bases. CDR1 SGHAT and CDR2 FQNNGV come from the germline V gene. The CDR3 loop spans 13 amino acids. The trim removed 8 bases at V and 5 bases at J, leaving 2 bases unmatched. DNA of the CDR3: TGTGCCAGCCGGGACAGGGGAACCGGGGAGCTGTTTTTT. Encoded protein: CASRDRGTGELFF. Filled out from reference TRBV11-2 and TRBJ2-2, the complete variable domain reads EAGVAQSPRYKIIEKRQSVAFWCNPISGHATLYWYQQILGQGPKLLIQFQNNGVVDDSQLPKDRFSAERLKGVDSTLKIQPAKLEDSAVYLCASRDRGTGELFFGEGSRLTVL.

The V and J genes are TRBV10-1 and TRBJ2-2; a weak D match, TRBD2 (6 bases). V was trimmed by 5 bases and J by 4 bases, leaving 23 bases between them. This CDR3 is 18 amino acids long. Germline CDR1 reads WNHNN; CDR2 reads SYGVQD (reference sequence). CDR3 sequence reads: CASSPTRDWTNSTGELFF. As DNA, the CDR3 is TGCGCCAGCAGTCCAACCCGGGACTGGACTAACTCCACCGGGGAGCTGTTTTTT.

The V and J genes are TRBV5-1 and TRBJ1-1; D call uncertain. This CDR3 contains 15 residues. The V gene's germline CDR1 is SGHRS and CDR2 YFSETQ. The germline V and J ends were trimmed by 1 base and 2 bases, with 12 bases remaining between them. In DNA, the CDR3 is TGCGCCAGCAGCTTGACGGTCGTGAAAAACACTGAAGCTTTCTTT. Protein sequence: CASSLTVVKNTEAFF.

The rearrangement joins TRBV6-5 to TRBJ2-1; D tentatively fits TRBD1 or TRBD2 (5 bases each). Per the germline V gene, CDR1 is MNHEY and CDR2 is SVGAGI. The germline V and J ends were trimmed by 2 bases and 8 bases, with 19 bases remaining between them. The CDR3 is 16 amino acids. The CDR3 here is CASSYNGAPTIYEQFF. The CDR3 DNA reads TGTGCCAGCAGTTACAACGGGGCGCCCACGATCTATGAGCAGTTCTTC.

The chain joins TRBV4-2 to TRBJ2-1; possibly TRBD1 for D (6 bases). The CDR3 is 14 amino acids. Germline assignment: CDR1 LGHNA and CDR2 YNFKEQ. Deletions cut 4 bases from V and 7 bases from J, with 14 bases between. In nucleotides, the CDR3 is TGTGCCAGCAGCCCCCAGGCCCAGGGGAATGAGCAGTTCTTC. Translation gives CASSPQAQGNEQFF.

For the CDR3, the DNA is TGTGCCACCCACTCCGCCGGGGGAAACACAGATACGCAGTATTTT. Its protein is CATHSAGGNTDTQYF. The chain employs TRBV19 and TRBJ2-3, with a tentative D call TRBD2 (6 bases). The V gene's germline CDR1 is LNHDA and CDR2 SQIVND (reference sequence). The CDR3 sequence is 15 residues long. The ends were cut back, 10 bases at V and 2 bases at J, with 19 bases in the middle.

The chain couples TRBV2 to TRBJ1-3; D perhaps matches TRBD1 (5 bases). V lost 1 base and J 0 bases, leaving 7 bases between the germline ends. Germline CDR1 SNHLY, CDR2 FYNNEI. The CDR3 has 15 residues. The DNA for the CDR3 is TGTGCCAGCAGTGAAGGGGGGAGCTCTGGAAACACCATATATTTT. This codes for CASSEGGSSGNTIYF.

In DNA form, the CDR3 reads TGTGCCAGCAGCTTATCGATCGGGGAGCTGTTTTTT. Translation: CASSLSIGELFF. J is TRBJ2-2 and V is TRBV11-2, with D hard to call. Looked up from germline, CDR1 is SGHAT and CDR2 is FQNNGV. The CDR3 is 12 residues long. Trimming shortened V by 2 bases and J by 7 bases, and 5 bases separated the two germline ends.

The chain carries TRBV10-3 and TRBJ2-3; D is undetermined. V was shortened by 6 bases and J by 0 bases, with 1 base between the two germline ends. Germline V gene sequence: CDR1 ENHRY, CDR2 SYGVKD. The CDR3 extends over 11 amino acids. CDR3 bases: TGTGCCATCAGCAGCACAGATACGCAGTATTTT. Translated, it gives CAISSTDTQYF.

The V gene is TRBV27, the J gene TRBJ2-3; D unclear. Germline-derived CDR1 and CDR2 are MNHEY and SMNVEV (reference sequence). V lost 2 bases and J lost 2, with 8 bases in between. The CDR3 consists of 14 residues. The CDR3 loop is CASSLRTVTDTQYF. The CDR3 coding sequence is TGTGCCAGCAGTTTAAGGACCGTCACAGATACGCAGTATTTT.

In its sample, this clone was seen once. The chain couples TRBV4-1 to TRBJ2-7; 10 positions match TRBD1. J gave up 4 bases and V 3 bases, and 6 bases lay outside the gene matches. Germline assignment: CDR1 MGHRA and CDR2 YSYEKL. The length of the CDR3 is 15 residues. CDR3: CASSQLTGGPYEQYF. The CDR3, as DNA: TGCGCCAGCAGCCAGCTGACAGGGGGCCCGTACGAGCAGTACTTC.

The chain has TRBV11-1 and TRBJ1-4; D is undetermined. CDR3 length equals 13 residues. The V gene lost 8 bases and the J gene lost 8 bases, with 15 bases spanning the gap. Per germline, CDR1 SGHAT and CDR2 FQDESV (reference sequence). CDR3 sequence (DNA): TGTGCCAGCGCTTCTGGGGATGGCGAAAAACTGTTTTTT. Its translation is CASASGDGEKLFF.

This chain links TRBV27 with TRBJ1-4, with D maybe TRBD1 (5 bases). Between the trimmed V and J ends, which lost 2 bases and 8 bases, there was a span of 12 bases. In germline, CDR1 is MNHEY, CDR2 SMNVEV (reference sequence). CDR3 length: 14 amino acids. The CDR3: CASSLGWGLEKLFF. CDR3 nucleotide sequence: TGTGCCAGCAGTTTAGGTTGGGGCTTGGAAAAACTGTTTTTT.

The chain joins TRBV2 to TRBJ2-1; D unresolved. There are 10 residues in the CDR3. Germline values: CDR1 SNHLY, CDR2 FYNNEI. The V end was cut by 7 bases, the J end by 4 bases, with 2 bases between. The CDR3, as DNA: TGTGCCAGCAATTACAATGAGCAGTTCTTC. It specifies CASNYNEQFF.

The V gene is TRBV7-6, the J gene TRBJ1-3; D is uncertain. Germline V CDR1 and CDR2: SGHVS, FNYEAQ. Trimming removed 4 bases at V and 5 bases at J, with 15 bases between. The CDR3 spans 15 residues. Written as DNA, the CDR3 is TGTGCCAGCAGCTCACAGTGGGGTCTAAGAAACACCATATATTTT. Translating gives CASSSQWGLRNTIYF. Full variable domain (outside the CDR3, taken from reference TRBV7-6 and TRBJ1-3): GAGVSQSPRYKVTKRGQDVALRCDPISGHVSLYWYRQALGQGPEFLTYFNYEAQQDKSGLPNDRFSAERPEGSISTLTIQRTEQRDSAMYRCASSSQWGLRNTIYFGEGSWLTVV.

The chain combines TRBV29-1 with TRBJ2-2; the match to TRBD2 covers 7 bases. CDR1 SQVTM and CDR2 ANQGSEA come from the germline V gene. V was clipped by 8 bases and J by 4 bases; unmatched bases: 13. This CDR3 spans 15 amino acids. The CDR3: CSTRGREGLTGELFF. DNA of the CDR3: TGCAGCACCCGAGGGAGGGAGGGCCTCACCGGGGAGCTGTTTTTT.

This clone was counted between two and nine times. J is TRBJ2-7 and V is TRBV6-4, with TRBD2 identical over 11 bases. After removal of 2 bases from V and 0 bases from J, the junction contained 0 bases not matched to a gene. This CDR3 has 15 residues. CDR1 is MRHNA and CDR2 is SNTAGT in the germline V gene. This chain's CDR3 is CASSDGTSGSYEQYF. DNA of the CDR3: TGTGCCAGCAGTGACGGGACTAGCGGCTCCTACGAGCAGTACTTC.

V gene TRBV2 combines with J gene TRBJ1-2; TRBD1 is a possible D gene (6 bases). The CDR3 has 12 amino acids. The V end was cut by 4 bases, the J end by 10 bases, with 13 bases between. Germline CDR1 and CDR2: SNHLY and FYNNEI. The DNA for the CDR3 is TGTGCCAGCAGTGCCGGGACAACCCTCTACACCTTC. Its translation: CASSAGTTLYTF.

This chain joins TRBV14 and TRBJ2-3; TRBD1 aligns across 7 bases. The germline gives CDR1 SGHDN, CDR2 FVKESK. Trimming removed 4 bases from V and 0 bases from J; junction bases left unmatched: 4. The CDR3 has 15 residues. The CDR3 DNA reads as TGTGCCAGCAGCCGAGGGGACAGAAGCACAGATACGCAGTATTTT. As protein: CASSRGDRSTDTQYF.

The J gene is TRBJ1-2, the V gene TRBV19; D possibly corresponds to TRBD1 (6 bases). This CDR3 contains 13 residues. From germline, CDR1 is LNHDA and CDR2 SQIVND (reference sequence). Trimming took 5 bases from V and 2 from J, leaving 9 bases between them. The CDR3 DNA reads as TGTGCCAGTAGTTCCGGACAGAACTATGGCTACACCTTC. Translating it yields CASSSGQNYGYTF.

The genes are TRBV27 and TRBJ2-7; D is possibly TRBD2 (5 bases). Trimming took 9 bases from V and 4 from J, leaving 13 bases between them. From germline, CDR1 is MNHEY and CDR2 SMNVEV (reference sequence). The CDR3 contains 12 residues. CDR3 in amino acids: CASRAGWYEQYF. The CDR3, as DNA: TGTGCCAGTAGGGCGGGCTGGTACGAGCAGTACTTC.

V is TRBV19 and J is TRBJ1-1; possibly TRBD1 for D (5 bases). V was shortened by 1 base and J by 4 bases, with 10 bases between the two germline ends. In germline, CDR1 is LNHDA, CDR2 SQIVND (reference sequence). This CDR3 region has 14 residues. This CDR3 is CASSIGHGTTEAFF. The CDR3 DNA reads TGTGCCAGTAGTATAGGGCATGGGACCACTGAAGCTTTCTTT.

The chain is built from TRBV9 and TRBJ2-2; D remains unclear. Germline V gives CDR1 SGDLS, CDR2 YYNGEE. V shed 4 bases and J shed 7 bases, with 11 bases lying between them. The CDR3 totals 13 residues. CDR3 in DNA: TGTGCCAGCAGCCCCGACTTGAGCGGGGAGCTGTTTTTT. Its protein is CASSPDLSGELFF.

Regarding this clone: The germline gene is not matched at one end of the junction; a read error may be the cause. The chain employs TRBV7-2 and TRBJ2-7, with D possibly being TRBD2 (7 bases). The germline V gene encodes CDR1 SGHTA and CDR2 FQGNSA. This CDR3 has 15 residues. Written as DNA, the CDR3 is TGTGCCAGCATCTTAACGGGGGGCAGCAACTACGAGCAGTACTTC. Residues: CASILTGGSNYEQYF.

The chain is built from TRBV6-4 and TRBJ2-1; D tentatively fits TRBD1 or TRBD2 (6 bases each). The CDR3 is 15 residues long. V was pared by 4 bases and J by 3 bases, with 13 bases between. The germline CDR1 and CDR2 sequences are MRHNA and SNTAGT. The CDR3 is CASSAREGGYNEQFF. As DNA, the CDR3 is TGTGCCAGCAGTGCGCGGGAAGGGGGCTACAATGAGCAGTTCTTC.